The 32 T cell receptor beta chains below all came from one sample that was sequenced in a study of shared clonotypes between healthy human individuals. Assay: immunoSEQ multiplex PCR; the TCRdb copy retains only in-frame clones and omits some. The repertoire consists of over a million clones, with 75% to 85% occurring once and the leading ten covering more than 0.45%. Sequenced sample: memory CD4+ T cells from PBMCs. Subset specified: CD45RA-negative fraction. These receptors were collected from a young man in good health. Some clones in this sample may be carry-over from other donors' samples.

The chain has TRBV28 and TRBJ1-5; weak D call: TRBD1 (5 bases). The CDR3 runs 13 residues. The V gene's germline CDR1 is MDHEN and CDR2 SYDVKM. V was cut by 3 bases and J by 9 bases, with 12 bases left in between. Here the CDR3 DNA reads TGTGCCAGCAGTTTGGGCGGCCAGGGGCCCCAGCATTTT. Translating gives CASSLGGQGPQHF.

The V gene is TRBV7-2, the J gene TRBJ2-3, with a weak D call TRBD2 (6 bases). The CDR3 is made up of 15 amino acids. Trimming took off 4 bases at V and 2 bases at J, with 13 bases between the two ends. CDR1 SGHTA and CDR2 FQGNSA come from the germline V gene. The CDR3 region is CASSYDGGTTDTQYF. The DNA for the CDR3 is TGTGCCAGCAGCTACGATGGCGGGACCACAGATACGCAGTATTTT.

In this sample, this clone turned up once. The chain employs TRBV15 and TRBJ1-5, with no clear D. CDR1 is LNHNV, CDR2 YYDKDF, per germline (reference sequence). This CDR3 spans 15 amino acids. V lost 1 base and J 9 bases, leaving 16 bases between the germline ends. In nucleotides, the CDR3 is TGTGCCACCAGCAGAGGTGGGTCAGGTCCACGGCCCCAGCATTTT. Residues: CATSRGGSGPRPQHF.

This sequence joins TRBV6-1 and TRBJ1-2; 8 positions agree with TRBD1. The length of the CDR3 is 15 residues. Germline CDR1 and CDR2: MNHNS and SASEGT. The V and J ends lost 6 bases and 4 bases, in that order; junction bases with no gene match: 10. The CDR3 region has the DNA TGTGCCAGCAGCGACTCCCGGACAGGGACCTATGGCTACACCTTC. Its protein is CASSDSRTGTYGYTF.

This rearrangement joins TRBV5-4 to TRBJ2-1; TRBD2 matches 8 bases. The junction had 7 bases not matched to a gene; V was cut back by 1 base and J by 7 bases. CDR3 size: 15 residues. CDR1 and CDR2 (germline): SGHNT, YYREEE (reference sequence). The CDR3 DNA sequence: TGTGCCAGCAGCTTGCAGAGCGGGAGACCAAATGAGCAGTTCTTC. It is translated as CASSLQSGRPNEQFF.

J is TRBJ2-6 and V is TRBV28; tentative D call: TRBD1 (7 bases). This CDR3 region has 17 residues. V lost 3 bases to trimming and J lost 4 bases, with 16 bases between them. Germline CDR1 MDHEN, CDR2 SYDVKM. CDR3 DNA: TGTGCCAGCAGTTTCCAGACAGGGCGGGACGGGGCCAACGTCCTGACTTTC. It yields the protein CASSFQTGRDGANVLTF. Full variable domain (outside the CDR3, taken from reference TRBV28 and TRBJ2-6): DVKVTQSSRYLVKRTGEKVFLECVQDMDHENMFWYRQDPGLGLRLIYFSYDVKMKEKGDIPEGYSVSREKKERFSLILESASTNQTSMYLCASSFQTGRDGANVLTFGAGSRLTVL.

The J gene is TRBJ1-1, the V gene TRBV7-2, with TRBD1 matching over 7 bases. The CDR3 has 15 residues. The V gene's germline CDR1 is SGHTA and CDR2 FQGNSA. With 3 bases clipped from V and 5 bases from J, the junction kept 9 bases outside the gene matches. The CDR3 region is CASSLGFRGLTEAFF. In DNA, the CDR3 is TGTGCCAGCAGCTTGGGCTTCAGGGGGTTGACTGAAGCTTTCTTT.

The chain has TRBV6-5 and TRBJ2-7, with TRBD2 as a possible D gene (5 bases). CDR3 length equals 13 residues. Trimming shortened V by 7 bases and J by 7 bases, and 17 bases separated the two germline ends. Germline assignment: CDR1 MNHEY and CDR2 SVGAGI. The CDR3 DNA follows: TGTGCCAGCAAAATGTGGGAGTCAAGGGAGCAGTACTTC. Translated: CASKMWESREQYF.

The chain employs TRBV5-6 and TRBJ2-5; 8 bases fit TRBD1. CDR1 and CDR2 from the germline V gene are SGHDT and YYEEEE. The CDR3 runs 14 residues. With V trimmed by 9 bases and J by 2 bases, 9 bases remained unmatched. DNA of the CDR3: TGTGCCACCTACCGACAGGGGACGCAAGAGACCCAGTACTTC. The encoded protein is CATYRQGTQETQYF.

V and J are TRBV28 and TRBJ1-5; the match to TRBD1 covers 9 bases. The CDR3 is made up of 18 amino acids. The germline CDR1 and CDR2 sequences are MDHEN and SYDVKM. V lost 5 bases to trimming and J lost 5 bases; unmatched junction nucleotides: 16. Here the CDR3 reads CASSGASAHTGGDQPQHF. In DNA, the CDR3 is TGTGCCAGCAGTGGAGCGTCGGCACACACAGGGGGCGATCAGCCCCAGCATTTT.

The chain recombines TRBV5-1 with TRBJ2-7, with TRBD2 identical over 10 bases. CDR3 length equals 16 residues. Germline CDR1 and CDR2: SGHRS and YFSETQ. J was trimmed by 2 bases and V by 4 bases; bases with no gene match: 9. The DNA for the CDR3 is TGCGCCAGCAGCACCACAGCGGGAGGGGGGACCTACGAGCAGTACTTC. It specifies CASSTTAGGGTYEQYF.

V is TRBV6-5 and J is TRBJ2-7, with 7 bases aligning to TRBD1. J gave up 2 bases and V 6 bases, and 4 bases lay outside the gene matches. The germline V gene has CDR1 MNHEY and CDR2 SVGAGI. The CDR3 consists of 13 residues. The CDR3 bases are TGTGCCAGCAGACTAACAGGGGCCTACGAGCAGTACTTC. This translates into CASRLTGAYEQYF.

CDR3 region: CASHRGRMDTEAFF. The CDR3 DNA sequence: TGTGCCAGTCACAGGGGGCGGATGGACACTGAAGCTTTCTTT. The rearrangement links TRBV7-8 to TRBJ1-1; 9 bases are shared with TRBD1. The CDR3 is 14 residues long. Germline V gives CDR1 SGHVS, CDR2 FQNEAQ. With V trimmed by 9 bases and J by 3 bases, 8 bases remained unmatched.

V and J are TRBV27 and TRBJ2-5; possibly TRBD1 for D (6 bases). V dropped 3 bases and J dropped 5 bases, with 10 bases sitting between them. The CDR3 is made up of 13 amino acids. CDR1 and CDR2 (germline): MNHEY, SMNVEV (reference sequence). In nucleotides, the CDR3 is TGTGCCAGCAGTTTGACTGACAGGGAGACCCAGTACTTC. Translation gives CASSLTDRETQYF.

This clone was found a few times. The chain employs TRBV7-9 and TRBJ1-2; 7 nucleotides line up with TRBD1. This CDR3 is 14 amino acids long. The V gene's germline CDR1 is SEHNR and CDR2 FQNEAQ (reference sequence). V shed 4 bases, J shed 3 bases, and the junction held 5 bases outside the gene matches. The CDR3 DNA is TGTGCCAGCAGCTCAGACAGGGAGGACTATGGCTACACCTTC. Its translation is CASSSDREDYGYTF.

The rearrangement uses TRBV5-1 and TRBJ2-7, with 10 bases lining up with TRBD2. The CDR3 is made up of 16 amino acids. The germline gives CDR1 SGHRS, CDR2 YFSETQ. The ends lost 2 bases at V and 0 bases at J; junction bases unmatched: 5. CDR3 nucleotide sequence: TGCGCCAGCAGCTTACCCCCTAGCGGGAGCTCCTACGAGCAGTACTTC. This codes for CASSLPPSGSSYEQYF.

The rearrangement links TRBV5-4 to TRBJ2-5; 11 bases are a match to TRBD1. V gave up 4 bases and J gave up 2 bases; unmatched junction bases: 7. Germline assignment: CDR1 SGHNT and CDR2 YYREEE (reference sequence). The CDR3 spans 16 residues. CDR3 in amino acids: CASSPGRDRGQETQYF. DNA of the CDR3: TGTGCCAGCAGCCCGGGCCGGGACAGGGGGCAAGAGACCCAGTACTTC.

The chain uses TRBV6-5 and TRBJ2-7; maybe TRBD1 (5 bases). Germline loops: CDR1 MNHEY, CDR2 SVGAGI. Deletions cut 6 bases from V and 3 bases from J, with 15 bases between. The CDR3 runs to 14 residues. CDR3 nucleotide sequence: TGTGCCAGCAGGGTCGGGCAGGGATTCTACGAGCAGTACTTC. It specifies CASRVGQGFYEQYF.

The chain combines TRBV10-3 with TRBJ2-2, with 11 bases aligning to TRBD2. V lost 3 bases and J lost 0; bases outside the gene matches: 3. Germline V gene sequence: CDR1 ENHRY, CDR2 SYGVKD. This CDR3 spans 17 amino acids. The CDR3 loop reads CAISDASGRSNTGELFF. CDR3 DNA sequence: TGTGCCATCAGTGATGCTAGCGGGAGGTCGAACACCGGGGAGCTGTTTTTT.

This chain links TRBV5-1 with TRBJ2-2; D ambiguous. Germline V gene sequence: CDR1 SGHRS, CDR2 YFSETQ. The V gene lost 4 bases and the J gene lost 2 bases, with 15 bases spanning the gap. This CDR3 is 16 amino acids long. DNA of the CDR3: TGCGCCAGCAGCCCATACTCCTCGAGCAACACCGGGGAGCTGTTTTTT. Translation: CASSPYSSSNTGELFF.

This rearrangement joins TRBV2 to TRBJ2-5; D may be TRBD2 (6 bases). CDR3 length equals 13 residues. In germline, CDR1 is SNHLY, CDR2 FYNNEI. V was trimmed by 7 bases and J by 7 bases, leaving 16 bases between them. The CDR3 protein is CASNPSARGTQYF. The CDR3 nucleotides are TGTGCCAGCAACCCTAGCGCCCGCGGGACCCAGTACTTC.

The chain recombines TRBV7-2 with TRBJ1-2; 8 bases are a match to TRBD1. Looked up from germline, CDR1 is SGHTA and CDR2 is FQGNSA. The V segment lost 5 bases and the J segment 3 bases; nucleotides outside the gene matches: 5. The CDR3 length is 14 residues. CDR3 amino acids: CASSVRTGYYGYTF. CDR3 in DNA: TGTGCCAGCAGCGTACGGACAGGGTACTATGGCTACACCTTC. Combining the CDR3 with reference TRBV7-2 and TRBJ1-2 gives the whole variable domain GAGVSQSPSNKVTEKGKDVELRCDPISGHTALYWYRQSLGQGLEFLIYFQGNSAPDKSGLPSDRFSAERTGGSVSTLTIQRTQQEDSAVYLCASSVRTGYYGYTFGSGTRLTVV.

Written as DNA, the CDR3 is TGTGCCAGCAGCCCCTGGGGGACAGTAACCTACGAGCAGTACTTC. Its translation is CASSPWGTVTYEQYF. The rearrangement uses TRBV9 and TRBJ2-7, with 7 positions matching TRBD1. Germline assignment: CDR1 SGDLS and CDR2 YYNGEE. The junction had 9 bases not matched to a gene; V was cut back by 4 bases and J by 2 bases. The length of the CDR3 is 15 residues.

The CDR3 region is CASSLELAGRNEQFF. Written as DNA, the CDR3 is TGTGCCAGCAGCTTAGAGCTGGCGGGGAGGAATGAGCAGTTCTTC. This chain connects TRBV11-1 to TRBJ2-1; perhaps TRBD2 as D (6 bases). Germline V gene lookup returns CDR1 SGHAT and CDR2 FQDESV (reference sequence). V shed 1 base and J shed 7 bases, with 14 bases lying between them. This CDR3 region has 15 residues.

The chain has TRBV6-6 and TRBJ1-2, with 9 bases fitting TRBD1. The CDR3 has 13 amino acids. The trim removed 6 bases at V and 10 bases at J, leaving 9 bases unmatched. Germline loops: CDR1 MNHNY, CDR2 SVGAGI (reference sequence). The CDR3 loop is CASRPPGQGDYTF. DNA for the CDR3: TGTGCCAGCAGACCCCCGGGACAGGGTGACTACACCTTC.

This rearrangement joins TRBV7-5 to TRBJ2-7. TRBV7-5 is listed as a pseudogene. This CDR3 has 16 residues. DNA for the CDR3: TGTGTCAGAAGCTTAAGACGGCATCTCCTACCCTACGAGCAGTACTTC. It is translated as CVRSLRRHLLPYEQYF.

Remarks on this clone: This may stem from a read error, because a much larger clone lies one nucleotide away. This sample includes further DNA sequences coding for the same CDR3. The gene calls are TRBV6-1 and TRBJ2-3; the match to TRBD1 covers 7 bases. This CDR3 has 14 amino acids. After removal of 6 bases from V and 1 base from J, the junction contained 4 bases not matched to a gene. The V gene's germline CDR1 is MNHNS and CDR2 SASEGT. The CDR3 DNA reads as TGTGCCAGCAGCCCCGGACAGGGCACAGATACGCAGTATTTT. It translates to CASSPGQGTDTQYF.

CDR3 protein: CASASDRTGNTIYF. The CDR3 nucleotides are TGTGCCAGCGCCTCCGACAGGACTGGAAACACCATATATTTT. This sequence joins TRBV7-2 and TRBJ1-3; tentative D call: TRBD1 (6 bases). CDR3 length: 14 residues. Trimming shortened V by 8 bases and J by 2 bases, and 13 bases separated the two germline ends. Germline values: CDR1 SGHTA, CDR2 FQGNSA.

This clone was found a few times. The chain joins TRBV2 to TRBJ2-3; D possibly uses TRBD1 or TRBD2 (5 bases each). Germline V lookup: CDR1 SNHLY, CDR2 FYNNEI. The CDR3 is 14 amino acids. The ends were cut back, 4 bases at V and 1 base at J, with 9 bases in the middle. Here the CDR3 DNA reads TGTGCCAGCAGTGTTCTGGGACGCACAGATACGCAGTATTTT. Translated, it gives CASSVLGRTDTQYF.

This clone was counted a single time. V and J are TRBV5-6 and TRBJ1-2, with a possible D match to TRBD1 (5 bases). The CDR3 consists of 15 residues. Trimming stripped 0 bases from V and 2 bases from J, with 11 bases between. Germline CDR1 SGHDT, CDR2 YYEEEE. CDR3 in DNA: TGTGCCAGCAGCTTGGCAGGGAGGGGCAACTATGGCTACACCTTC. This sequence encodes CASSLAGRGNYGYTF. The variable domain in full, with the rest retrieved from reference TRBV5-6 and TRBJ1-2, is DAGVTQSPTHLIKTRGQQVTLRCSPKSGHDTVSWYQQALGQGPQFIFQYYEEEERQRGNFPDRFSGHQFPNYSSELNVNALLLGDSALYLCASSLAGRGNYGYTFGSGTRLTVV.

The sample holds many counts of this clone. The rearrangement uses TRBV2 and TRBJ2-7, with D hard to call. This CDR3 contains 15 residues. Germline V gene data show CDR1 as SNHLY and CDR2 as FYNNEI. Trimming removed 2 bases at V and 2 bases at J, with 13 bases between. This CDR3 is CASSEIDGRAYEQYF. CDR3 nucleotides: TGTGCCAGCAGTGAAATAGACGGACGCGCCTACGAGCAGTACTTC.

This clone has a count of ten or more. This sequence joins TRBV10-3 and TRBJ1-5, with TRBD1 matching 9 bases. The ends lost 3 bases at V and 4 bases at J; junction bases unmatched: 7. This CDR3 is built from 16 residues. CDR1 is ENHRY, CDR2 SYGVKD, per germline. CDR3 nucleotides: TGTGCCATCAGTGACGCCCAGGGACAGGGAAATCAGCCCCAGCATTTT. Translation gives CAISDAQGQGNQPQHF.